These T cell receptor beta chains were read from a single sample in a study of cytomegalovirus exposure and HLA in healthy donors. Generated by immunoSEQ multiplex PCR, the TCRdb table keeps only in-frame clones and is missing some. The sample has about 160,000 clones, over 70% seen once. The sequenced sample was PBMCs. These receptors were taken from a woman between 40 and 55 years old in good health and CMV-seropositive. Each CDR3 is given with its conserved first and last residue. The D gene is left open where the match is weak. Rows may omit the clone size; those that give it use once, few, many or a size class.

>TRBJ2-1|NA|NA|TRBV19|18
TGTGCCAGTAGCACGAGGGCAGGTTCTTTAAACTCCTACAATGAGCAGTTCTTC
CASSTRAGSLNSYNEQFF
>TRBJ1-2|NA|TRBD1|TRBV28|13
TGTGCCAGCAGGAAGGCAGGGGGCGATGGCTACACCTTC
CASRKAGGDGYTF
>TRBJ2-1|NA|NA|TRBV5-1|15
TGCGCCAGCAGCCCATCCTACAGGGAGGGGAATGAGCAGTTCTTC
CASSPSYREGNEQFF
>TRBJ1-1|few|NA|TRBV18|16
TGTGCCAGCTCAACTTCACGGACAGTGAGTAACACTGAAGCTTTCTTT
CASSTSRTVSNTEAFF
>TRBJ2-1|NA|NA|TRBV5-6|12
TGTGCCAGCAGTAGAGCTCGCAATGAGCAGTTCTTC
CASSRARNEQFF
>TRBJ1-1|NA|NA|TRBV20-1|10
TGCAGTGTCAGGCGGGCTGAAGCTTTCTTT
CSVRRAEAFF
>TRBJ1-5|NA|NA|TRBV2|15
TGTGCCAGCAGACAAAAGACAGTGGGAAGTCAGCCCCAGCATTTT
CASRQKTVGSQPQHF
>TRBJ1-1|NA|NA|TRBV29-1|15
TGCAGCGCCGGTTCCTGGACAGCCACGAACACTGAAGCTTTCTTT
CSAGSWTATNTEAFF
>TRBJ1-1|once|NA|TRBV5-1|15
TGCGCCAGCAGTCACGGTGGGGAGATTGGGACTGAAGCTTTCTTT
CASSHGGEIGTEAFF
>TRBJ1-1|NA|NA|TRBV28|12
TGTGCCAGCAGTTCGAGGGGGACTGAAGCTTTCTTT
CASSSRGTEAFF
>TRBJ2-7|NA|NA|TRBV6-6|12
TGTGCCACTACCGGTGGAGTCTACGAGCAGTACTTC
CATTGGVYEQYF
>TRBJ2-1|once|TRBD2|TRBV11-2|19
TGTGCCAGCAGCTATCAGACTAGCGGGGGCCTGGTCTCCTACAATGAGCAGTTCTTC
CASSYQTSGGLVSYNEQFF
>TRBJ2-2|NA|TRBD1|TRBV6-1|15
TGTGCCAGCAGATCGACAGGGGCGGTCACCGGGGAGCTGTTTTTT
CASRSTGAVTGELFF
>TRBJ2-7|NA|NA|TRBV23-1|13
TGCGCCAGCACCTGGTGGAGGGATCACGAGCAGTACTTC
CASTWWRDHEQYF
>TRBJ2-5|NA|NA|TRBV9|13
TGTGCCAGCAGCCTAGCCAGAAGTGAGACCCAGTACTTC
CASSLARSETQYF
>TRBJ2-5|NA|NA|TRBV28|15
TGTGCCAGCAGTATAAGCGGGCCAGGTAAAGAGACCCAGTACTTC
CASSISGPGKETQYF
>TRBJ2-2|NA|NA|TRBV6-5|15
TGTGCCAGCAGTTGGAAGGGGCGGGGAGGCGGGGAGCTGTTTTTT
CASSWKGRGGGELFF
>TRBJ2-7|NA|TRBD1|TRBV28|15
TGTGCCAGCAGTTTAACAGGGGGCAACTCCTACGAGCAGTACTTC
CASSLTGGNSYEQYF
>TRBJ2-3|NA|TRBD1|TRBV25-1|18
TGTGCCAGCAGTGATATTCCGGGACAGGGTATACGATTAGATACGCAGTATTTT
CASSDIPGQGIRLDTQYF
>TRBJ2-5|NA|TRBD2|TRBV6-1|15
TGTGCCAGCAGTGAAGGGACTAGCGGGGGAGAGACCCAGTACTTC
CASSEGTSGGETQYF
>TRBJ1-6|NA|NA|TRBV11-2|15
TGTGCCAGCAGCTTAGATCCAGGGTTTCGGTCACCCCTCCACTTT
CASSLDPGFRSPLHF
>TRBJ2-3|NA|TRBD1|TRBV5-6|14
TGTGCCAGCAGTAAGACAGGGGGTCCAGATACGCAGTATTTT
CASSKTGGPDTQYF
>TRBJ1-4|NA|NA|TRBV6-5|14
TGTGCCAGCAGCCCGCGGGCAGGAAATGAAAAACTGTTTTTT
CASSPRAGNEKLFF
>TRBJ1-1|NA|TRBD1|TRBV5-4|15
TGTGCCAGCAGCCGACAGGGGGGAACGAACACTGAAGCTTTCTTT
CASSRQGGTNTEAFF
>TRBJ2-5|NA|NA|TRBV5-6|12
TGTGCCAGCAGCTTGCCACAAGAGACCCAGTACTTC
CASSLPQETQYF
>TRBJ1-5|NA|TRBD1|TRBV28|17
TGTGCCAGCAGTCCACCCCCCGGGACAGTGAAGCATCAGCCCCAGCATTTT
CASSPPPGTVKHQPQHF
>TRBJ2-2|few|TRBD2|TRBV4-3|16
TGCGCCAGCAGCCAAGTACTAGCGGGGGGGCCAGGGGAGCTGTTTTTT
CASSQVLAGGPGELFF
>TRBJ1-6|once|TRBD1|TRBV6-5|14
TGTGCCAGCACCACAGGGGGCGCAGATTCACCCCTCCACTTT
CASTTGGADSPLHF
>TRBJ2-4|many|NA|TRBV5-4|13
TGTGCCAGCAGCTTGGGGGGAGAAAACAGTCAGTACTTC
CASSLGGENSQYF
>TRBJ2-1|NA|TRBD2|TRBV4-1|15
TGCGCCAGCAGCCAAGATGCCGGACTAGTTGGTGAGCAGTTCTTC
CASSQDAGLVGEQFF
>TRBJ2-3|NA|TRBD2|TRBV30|15
TGTGCCTGGAGTGCCCGCCGGGGGGACACAGATACGCAGTATTTT
CAWSARRGDTDTQYF